These 15 T cell receptor beta chains were all obtained from the same sample, sequenced in a study of PD-1 blockade in classical Hodgkin lymphoma. Each and every patient relapsed after autologous stem cell transplantation, and patients got differing brentuximab vedotin exposure. Generated by immunoSEQ multiplex PCR, the TCRdb table keeps only in-frame clones and is missing some. The sample shows 98,000 or so clones, roughly nine tenths of them seen only once. Sample: peripheral blood mononuclear cells (PBMCs), taken before the second cycle of nivolumab. The receptors come from a human donor with classical Hodgkin lymphoma.

This chain uses TRBV6-5 with TRBJ1-1; TRBD1 matches at 9 bases. Per germline, CDR1 MNHEY and CDR2 SVGAGI. V dropped 1 base and J dropped 6; count of bases not matched to a gene: 9. The CDR3 spans 16 residues. Here the CDR3 DNA reads TGTGCCAGCAGTTACTTAGTTACGGGACAGGGATCTGAAGCTTTCTTT. Translation gives CASSYLVTGQGSEAFF.

This chain connects TRBV5-6 to TRBJ1-1; the D is unclear. CDR1 is SGHDT, CDR2 YYEEEE, per germline. V gave up 1 base and J gave up 7 bases, with 17 bases separating them. The CDR3 has 15 residues. This CDR3 is CASSLRRAITLEAFF. The DNA for the CDR3 is TGTGCCAGCAGCTTGAGGAGGGCTATTACCCTTGAAGCTTTCTTT.

Notes on this clone: One junction end disagrees with the germline gene, perhaps due to a read error. The chain recombines TRBV5-1 with TRBJ2-7; 9 bases are a match to TRBD2. The CDR3 spans 13 residues. CDR1 is SGHRS and CDR2 is YFSETQ in the germline V gene. CDR3 amino acids: CASSLARTSEPSF. The CDR3 bases are TGCGCCAGCAGCTTGGCCCGGACTAGCGAACCCTCATTC.

This chain joins TRBV5-1 and TRBJ2-1, with D hard to call. In germline, CDR1 is SGHRS, CDR2 YFSETQ. The V and J ends lost 0 bases and 0 bases respectively, with 19 bases between them. This CDR3 has 19 residues. CDR3 amino acids: CASSLGPVSVYGSYNEQFF. Here the CDR3 DNA reads TGCGCCAGCAGCTTGGGTCCGGTTTCGGTATACGGCTCCTACAATGAGCAGTTCTTC.

The V gene is TRBV30, the J gene TRBJ2-1; 7 nucleotides align to TRBD1. Losses at the gene ends were 7 bases for V and 5 bases for J; bases not matched to a gene: 8. Looked up from germline, CDR1 is GTSNPN and CDR2 is SVGIG (reference sequence). This CDR3 region has 13 residues. The CDR3 DNA sequence: TGTGCCTCACCCCGACAGGGAAACAATGAGCAGTTCTTC. Translation gives CASPRQGNNEQFF.

The J gene is TRBJ2-5, the V gene TRBV7-9, with TRBD1 identical over 7 bases. The CDR3 has 16 residues. The germline V gene has CDR1 SEHNR and CDR2 FQNEAQ (reference sequence). Germline trimming cut 5 bases from V and 3 bases from J; bases unmatched to any gene: 12. The CDR3 reads CASSTPNTGEKETQYF. CDR3 bases: TGTGCCAGCAGCACCCCGAACACAGGGGAGAAAGAGACCCAGTACTTC.

This sequence joins TRBV4-2 and TRBJ2-1; 10 positions agree with TRBD2. Trimming at V came to 3 bases and at J to 3 bases, leaving 8 bases not matched to a gene. CDR3 length: 17 amino acids. The germline gives CDR1 LGHNA, CDR2 YNFKEQ. CDR3 coding DNA: TGTGCCAGCAGCCAGGGGGGGGGACTAGCGAGCTACAATGAGCAGTTCTTC. It translates to CASSQGGGLASYNEQFF.

This clone was counted a single time. This chain uses TRBV7-9 with TRBJ2-6; D perhaps matches TRBD1 (7 bases). V lost 1 base and J lost 1, with 17 bases in between. The CDR3 is 19 amino acids. CDR1 is SEHNR and CDR2 is FQNEAQ in the germline V gene (reference sequence). The CDR3 region is CASSLVGGGVGSGANVLTF. The DNA for the CDR3 is TGTGCCAGCAGCTTAGTCGGAGGGGGCGTCGGATCTGGGGCCAACGTCCTGACTTTC.

J is TRBJ1-1 and V is TRBV29-1; 11 bases agree with TRBD1. Germline V CDR1 and CDR2: SQVTM, ANQGSEA. CDR3 size: 16 residues. After removal of 1 base from V and 6 bases from J, the junction contained 10 bases not matched to a gene. The CDR3 sequence: CSVEGHVWGQGAEAFF. The CDR3 nucleotides read TGCAGCGTTGAAGGACATGTCTGGGGACAGGGGGCTGAAGCTTTCTTT.

V usage is TRBV6-5 and J usage is TRBJ1-1; D is unclear. Germline CDR1 MNHEY, CDR2 SVGAGI. The CDR3 has 13 residues. V lost 8 bases and J 3 bases, leaving 13 bases between the germline ends. The CDR3 spells CASRVQFYTEAFF. The CDR3 DNA reads TGTGCCAGCCGAGTACAGTTTTACACTGAAGCTTTCTTT.

This rearrangement joins TRBV6-5 to TRBJ2-7; 12 nucleotides line up with TRBD2. V shed 5 bases and J 3 bases; nucleotides not matched to a gene: 5. Germline CDR1 MNHEY, CDR2 SVGAGI. This CDR3 has 15 residues. The CDR3 DNA reads TGTGCCAGCAGTCGGCCGGGACTAGCGGGCTACGAGCAGTACTTC. This encodes CASSRPGLAGYEQYF.

The gene calls are TRBV28 and TRBJ1-1; 8 bases are a match to TRBD1. The CDR3 is 16 amino acids. The V segment lost 2 bases and the J segment 5 bases; nucleotides outside the gene matches: 10. The germline gives CDR1 MDHEN, CDR2 SYDVKM. The CDR3 DNA reads as TGTGCCAGCAGTTTACGGACAGGGTTGAGTAGAACTGAAGCTTTCTTT. As protein: CASSLRTGLSRTEAFF.

The V and J genes are TRBV29-1 and TRBJ1-1; D unclear. V lost 4 bases, J lost 6 bases, and 12 bases lay in between. CDR1 SQVTM and CDR2 ANQGSEA come from the germline V gene. CDR3 length equals 12 residues. Written as DNA, the CDR3 is TGCAGCGTTGTACAGATCGGGGCTGAAGCTTTCTTT. Amino acid sequence: CSVVQIGAEAFF.

The rearrangement links TRBV29-1 to TRBJ2-2, with TRBD1 as a possible D gene (6 bases). In germline, CDR1 is SQVTM, CDR2 ANQGSEA. The ends were cut back, 4 bases at V and 1 base at J, with 16 bases in the middle. The CDR3 spans 16 residues. CDR3 sequence: CSVGRTAIENTGELFF. Written as DNA, the CDR3 is TGCAGCGTTGGCCGGACAGCCATCGAGAACACCGGGGAGCTGTTTTTT.

This chain links TRBV28 with TRBJ2-3, with 11 bases identical to TRBD2. The V and J ends lost 6 bases and 2 bases, in that order; junction bases with no gene match: 10. The CDR3 is made up of 17 amino acids. CDR1 MDHEN and CDR2 SYDVKM come from the germline V gene. The DNA for the CDR3 is TGTGCCAGCAGCCTCGACGTAGCGGGAGGGACCACAGATACGCAGTATTTT. Its protein is CASSLDVAGGTTDTQYF.